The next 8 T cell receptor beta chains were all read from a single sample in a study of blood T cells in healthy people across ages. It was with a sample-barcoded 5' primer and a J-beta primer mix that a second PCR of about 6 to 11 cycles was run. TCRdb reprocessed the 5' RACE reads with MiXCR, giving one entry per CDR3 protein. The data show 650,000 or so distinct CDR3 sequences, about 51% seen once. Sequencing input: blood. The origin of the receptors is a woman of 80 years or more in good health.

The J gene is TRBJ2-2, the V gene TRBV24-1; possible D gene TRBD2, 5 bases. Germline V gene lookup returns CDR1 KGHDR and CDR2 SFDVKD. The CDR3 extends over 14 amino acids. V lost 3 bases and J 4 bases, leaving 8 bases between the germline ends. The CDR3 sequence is CATSDGLATGELFF. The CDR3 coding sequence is TGTGCCACCAGTGATGGTCTAGCCACCGGGGAGCTGTTTTTT.

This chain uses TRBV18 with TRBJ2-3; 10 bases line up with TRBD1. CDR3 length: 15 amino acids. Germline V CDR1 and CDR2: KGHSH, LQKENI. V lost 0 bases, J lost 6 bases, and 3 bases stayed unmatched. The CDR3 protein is CASSPPGQGWDTQYF. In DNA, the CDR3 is TGTGCCAGCTCACCACCGGGACAGGGGTGGGATACGCAGTATTTT.

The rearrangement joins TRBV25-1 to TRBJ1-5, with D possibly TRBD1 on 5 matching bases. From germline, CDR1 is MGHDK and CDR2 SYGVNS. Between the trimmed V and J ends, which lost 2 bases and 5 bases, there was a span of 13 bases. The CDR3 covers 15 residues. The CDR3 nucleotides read TGTGCCAGCAGTGAAGGGGGACGGAGGGATCAGCCCCAGCATTTT. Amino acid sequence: CASSEGGRRDQPQHF. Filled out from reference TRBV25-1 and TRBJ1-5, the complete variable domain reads EADIYQTPRYLVIGTGKKITLECSQTMGHDKMYWYQQDPGMELHLIHYSYGVNSTEKGDLSSESTVSRIRTEHFPLTLESARPSHTSQYLCASSEGGRRDQPQHFGDGTRLSIL.

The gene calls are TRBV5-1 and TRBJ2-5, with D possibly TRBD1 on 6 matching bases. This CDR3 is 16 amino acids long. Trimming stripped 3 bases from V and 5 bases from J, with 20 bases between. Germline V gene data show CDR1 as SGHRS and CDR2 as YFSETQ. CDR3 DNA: TGCGCCAGCAGCTGGGAGACAGGCCGTTTACACGAGACCCAGTACTTC. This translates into CASSWETGRLHETQYF.

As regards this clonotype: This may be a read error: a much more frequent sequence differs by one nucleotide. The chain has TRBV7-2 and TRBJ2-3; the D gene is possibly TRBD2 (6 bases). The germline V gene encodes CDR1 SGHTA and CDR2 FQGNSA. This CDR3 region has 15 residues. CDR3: CARSYRTTEADTQYF. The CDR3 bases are TGTGCCCGCAGCTATCGGACTACGGAGGCAGATACGCAGTATTTT.

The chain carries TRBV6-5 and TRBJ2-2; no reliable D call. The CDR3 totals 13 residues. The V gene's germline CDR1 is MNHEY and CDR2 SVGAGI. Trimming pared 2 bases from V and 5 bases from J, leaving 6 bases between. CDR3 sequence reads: CASSYGHTGELFF. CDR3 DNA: TGTGCCAGCAGTTACGGCCATACCGGGGAGCTGTTTTTT.

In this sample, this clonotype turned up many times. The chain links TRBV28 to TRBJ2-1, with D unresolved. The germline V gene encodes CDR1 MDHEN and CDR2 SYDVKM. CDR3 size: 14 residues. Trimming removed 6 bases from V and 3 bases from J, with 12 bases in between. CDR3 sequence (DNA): TGTGCCAGCAGAGCATCTGCTGACTACAATGAGCAGTTCTTC. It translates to CASRASADYNEQFF. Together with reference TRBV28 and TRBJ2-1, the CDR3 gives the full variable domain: DVKVTQSSRYLVKRTGEKVFLECVQDMDHENMFWYRQDPGLGLRLIYFSYDVKMKEKGDIPEGYSVSREKKERFSLILESASTNQTSMYLCASRASADYNEQFFGPGTRLTVL.

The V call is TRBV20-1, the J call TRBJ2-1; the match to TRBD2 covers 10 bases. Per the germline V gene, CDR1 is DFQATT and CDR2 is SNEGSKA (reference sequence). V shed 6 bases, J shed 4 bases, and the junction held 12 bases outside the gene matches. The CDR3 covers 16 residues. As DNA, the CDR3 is TGCAGTGCGATGTACTCCACAGCGGGAGGGTACAATGAGCAGTTCTTC. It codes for CSAMYSTAGGYNEQFF.